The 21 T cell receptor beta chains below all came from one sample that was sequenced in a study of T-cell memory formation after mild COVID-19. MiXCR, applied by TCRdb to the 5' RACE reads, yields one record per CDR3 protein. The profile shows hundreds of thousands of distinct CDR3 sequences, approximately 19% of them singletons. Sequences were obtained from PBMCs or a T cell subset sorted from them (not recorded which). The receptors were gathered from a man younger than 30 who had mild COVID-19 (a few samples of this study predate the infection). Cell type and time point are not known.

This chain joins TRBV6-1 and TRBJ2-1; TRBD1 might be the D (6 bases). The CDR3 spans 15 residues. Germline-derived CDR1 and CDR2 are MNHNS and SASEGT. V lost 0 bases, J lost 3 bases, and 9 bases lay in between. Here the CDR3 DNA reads TGTGCCAGCAGTGAAGCAGGGGGAAACTACAATGAGCAGTTCTTC. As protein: CASSEAGGNYNEQFF.

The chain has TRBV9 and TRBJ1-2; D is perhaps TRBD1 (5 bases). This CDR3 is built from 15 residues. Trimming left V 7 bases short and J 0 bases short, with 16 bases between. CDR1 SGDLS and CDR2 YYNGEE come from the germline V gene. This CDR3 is CASSRTGDANYGYTF. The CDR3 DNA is TGTGCCAGCTCTCGTACGGGGGACGCTAACTATGGCTACACCTTC.

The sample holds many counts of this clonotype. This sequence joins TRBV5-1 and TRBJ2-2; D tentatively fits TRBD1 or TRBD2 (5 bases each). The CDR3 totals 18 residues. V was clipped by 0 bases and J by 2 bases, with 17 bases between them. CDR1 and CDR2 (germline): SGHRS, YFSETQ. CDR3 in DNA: TGCGCCAGCAGCTTGGCCGATATGGGACGGAGAAACACCGGGGAGCTGTTTTTT. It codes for CASSLADMGRRNTGELFF.

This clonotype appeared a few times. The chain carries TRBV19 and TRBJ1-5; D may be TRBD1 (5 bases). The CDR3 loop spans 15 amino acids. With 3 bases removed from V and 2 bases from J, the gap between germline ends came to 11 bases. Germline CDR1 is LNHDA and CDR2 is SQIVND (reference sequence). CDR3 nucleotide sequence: TGTGCCAGTAGTATTCACCGGGACCGCAATCAGCCCCAGCATTTT. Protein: CASSIHRDRNQPQHF. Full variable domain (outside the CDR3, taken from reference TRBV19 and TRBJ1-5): DGGITQSPKYLFRKEGQNVTLSCEQNLNHDAMYWYRQDPGQGLRLIYYSQIVNDFQKGDIAEGYSVSREKKESFPLTVTSAQKNPTAFYLCASSIHRDRNQPQHFGDGTRLSIL.

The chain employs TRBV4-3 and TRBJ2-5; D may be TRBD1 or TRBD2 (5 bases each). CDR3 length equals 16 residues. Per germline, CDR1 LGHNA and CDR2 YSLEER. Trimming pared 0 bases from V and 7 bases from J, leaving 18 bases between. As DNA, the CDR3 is TGCGCCAGCAGCCAAGAAGGGACGAGCCCAGGCGGGACCCAGTACTTC. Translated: CASSQEGTSPGGTQYF.

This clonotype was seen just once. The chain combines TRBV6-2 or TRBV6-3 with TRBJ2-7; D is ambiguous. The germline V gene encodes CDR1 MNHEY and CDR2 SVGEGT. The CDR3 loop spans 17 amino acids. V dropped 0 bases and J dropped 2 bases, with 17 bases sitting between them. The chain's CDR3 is CASSYSQRRPVPYEQYF. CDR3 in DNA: TGTGCCAGCAGTTACTCGCAACGCCGTCCCGTCCCCTACGAGCAGTACTTC.

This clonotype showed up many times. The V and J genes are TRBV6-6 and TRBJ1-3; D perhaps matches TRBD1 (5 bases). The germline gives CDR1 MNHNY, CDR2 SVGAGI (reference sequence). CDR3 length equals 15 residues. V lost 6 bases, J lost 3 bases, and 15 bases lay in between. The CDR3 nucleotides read TGTGCCAGCAGCGACTCTGACAGTTTTGGAAACACCATATATTTT. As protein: CASSDSDSFGNTIYF.

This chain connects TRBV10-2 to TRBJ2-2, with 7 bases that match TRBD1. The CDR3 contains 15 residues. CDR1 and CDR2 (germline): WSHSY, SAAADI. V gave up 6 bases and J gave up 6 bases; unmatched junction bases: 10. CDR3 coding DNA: TGCGCCAGCAGAGTGCGACAGGGTATCGCCGGGGAGCTGTTTTTT. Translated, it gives CASRVRQGIAGELFF.

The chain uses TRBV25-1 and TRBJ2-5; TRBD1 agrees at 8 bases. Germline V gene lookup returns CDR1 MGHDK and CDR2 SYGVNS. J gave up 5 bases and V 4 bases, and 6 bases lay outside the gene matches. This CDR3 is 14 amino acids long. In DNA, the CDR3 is TGTGCCAGCAGTGCCGGACAGGGATGGGAGACCCAGTACTTC. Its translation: CASSAGQGWETQYF.

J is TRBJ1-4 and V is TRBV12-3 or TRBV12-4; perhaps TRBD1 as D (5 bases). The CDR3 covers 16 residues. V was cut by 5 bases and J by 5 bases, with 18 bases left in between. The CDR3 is CASSGSSATENEKLFF. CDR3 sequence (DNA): TGTGCCAGCAGTGGGAGCTCCGCGACAGAGAATGAAAAACTGTTTTTT.

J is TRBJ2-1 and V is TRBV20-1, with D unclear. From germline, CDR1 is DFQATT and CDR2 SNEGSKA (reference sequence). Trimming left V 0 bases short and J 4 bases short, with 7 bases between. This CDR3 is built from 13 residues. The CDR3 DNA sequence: TGCAGTGCTAGAGATTACGGATACAATGAGCAGTTCTTC. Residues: CSARDYGYNEQFF.

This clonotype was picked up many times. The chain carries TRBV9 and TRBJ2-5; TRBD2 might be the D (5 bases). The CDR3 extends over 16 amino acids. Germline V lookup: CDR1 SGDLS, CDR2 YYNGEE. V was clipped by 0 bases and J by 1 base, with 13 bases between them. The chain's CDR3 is CASSVEMGSSQETQYF. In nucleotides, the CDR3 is TGTGCCAGCAGCGTAGAGATGGGGAGTTCCCAAGAGACCCAGTACTTC.

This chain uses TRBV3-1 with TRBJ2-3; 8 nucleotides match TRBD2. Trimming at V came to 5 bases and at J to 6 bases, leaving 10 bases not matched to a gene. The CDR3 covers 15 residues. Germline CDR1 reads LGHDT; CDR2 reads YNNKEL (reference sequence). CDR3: CASSEPSGGTDTQYF. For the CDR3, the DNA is TGTGCCAGCAGCGAGCCCAGCGGGGGAACCGATACGCAGTATTTT.

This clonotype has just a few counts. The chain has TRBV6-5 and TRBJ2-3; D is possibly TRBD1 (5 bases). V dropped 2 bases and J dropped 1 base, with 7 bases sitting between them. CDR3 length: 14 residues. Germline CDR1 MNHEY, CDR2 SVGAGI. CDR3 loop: CASSYQGGTDTQYF. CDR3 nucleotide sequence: TGTGCCAGCAGTTACCAAGGGGGCACAGATACGCAGTATTTT.

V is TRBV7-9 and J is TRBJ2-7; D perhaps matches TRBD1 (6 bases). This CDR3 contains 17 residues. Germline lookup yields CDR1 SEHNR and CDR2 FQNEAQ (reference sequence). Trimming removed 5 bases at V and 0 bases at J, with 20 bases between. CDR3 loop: CASSPHPGRGSSYEQYV. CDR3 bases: TGTGCCAGCAGCCCCCACCCGGGCAGGGGAAGCTCCTACGAGCAGTACGTC.

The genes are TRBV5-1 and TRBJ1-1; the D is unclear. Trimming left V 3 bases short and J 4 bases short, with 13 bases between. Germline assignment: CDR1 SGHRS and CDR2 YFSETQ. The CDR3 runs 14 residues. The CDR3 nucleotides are TGCGCCAGCAGCTCCCGTCCAGAGGGCACTGAAGCTTTCTTT. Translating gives CASSSRPEGTEAFF.

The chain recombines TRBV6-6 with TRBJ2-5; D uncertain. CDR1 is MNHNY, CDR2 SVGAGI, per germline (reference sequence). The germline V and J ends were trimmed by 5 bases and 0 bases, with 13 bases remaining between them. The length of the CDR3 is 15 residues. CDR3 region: CASSRAGAYQETQYF. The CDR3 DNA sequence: TGTGCCAGCAGTCGGGCAGGAGCTTACCAAGAGACCCAGTACTTC.

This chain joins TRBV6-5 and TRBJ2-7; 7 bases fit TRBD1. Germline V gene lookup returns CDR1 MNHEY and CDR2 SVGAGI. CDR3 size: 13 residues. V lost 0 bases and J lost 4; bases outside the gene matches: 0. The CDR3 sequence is CASSYSQGYEQYV. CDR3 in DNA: TGTGCCAGCAGTTACTCACAGGGGTACGAGCAGTACGTC.

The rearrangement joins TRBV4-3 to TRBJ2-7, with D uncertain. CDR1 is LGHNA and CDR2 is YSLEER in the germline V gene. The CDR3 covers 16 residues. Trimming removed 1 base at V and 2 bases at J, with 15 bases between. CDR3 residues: CASSQVRGSRAYEQYF. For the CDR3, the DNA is TGCGCCAGCAGCCAAGTACGTGGGTCAAGAGCCTACGAGCAGTACTTC.

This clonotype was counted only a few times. CDR3: CASSQDPQGQETQYF. As DNA, the CDR3 is TGTGCCAGCAGCCAAGATCCCCAGGGGCAAGAGACCCAGTACTTC. This chain joins TRBV4-2 and TRBJ2-5, with TRBD1 as a possible D gene (6 bases). The germline V and J ends were trimmed by 0 bases and 2 bases, with 10 bases remaining between them. This CDR3 spans 15 amino acids. CDR1 is LGHNA and CDR2 is YNFKEQ in the germline V gene.

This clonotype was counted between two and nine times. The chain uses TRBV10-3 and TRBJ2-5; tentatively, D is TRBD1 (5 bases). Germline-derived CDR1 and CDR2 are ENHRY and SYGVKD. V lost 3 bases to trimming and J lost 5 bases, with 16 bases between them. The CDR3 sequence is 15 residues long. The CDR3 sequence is CAISEGFESGETQYF. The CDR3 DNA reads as TGTGCCATCAGTGAAGGCTTCGAGTCAGGGGAGACCCAGTACTTC.